This T cell receptor beta chain was recovered during a study of identical twins. The V and J ends lost 1 base and 8 bases, in that order; junction bases with no gene match: 4. The CDR3 loop spans 13 amino acids. CDR1 is MNHEY and CDR2 is SVGAGI in the germline V gene. TCRdb recomputed calls from the 5' RACE reads with MiXCR, one row per CDR3 protein. The data show 210,000 or so distinct CDR3 sequences, with around a sixth seen just once and over 35% held by the top ten. Separately, the same data were catalogued under a study of T cells expressing NK-cell markers. That publication notes: Seven HCMV-seropositive donors and one seronegative donor made up the eight sequenced donors. NKG2C+ dominant clonotypes from 5 or 6 donors made up roughly 1.0-8% of CD8+ T cells. Among several donors, these clonotypes also ranked first in the CD3+CD56-NKG2C+ fraction. No clear determination of HCMV specificity was made for expanded NKG2C+ T cell clones.

The sequenced material came from CD8+ T cells sorted from blood. The TCR was taken from a young woman in good health. The chain combines TRBV6-5 with TRBJ1-2, with 7 bases fitting TRBD1. The CDR3: CASSYLTGDGYTF. CDR3 coding DNA: TGTGCCAGCAGTTACTTAACAGGGGACGGCTACACCTTC.